This T cell receptor (beta chain) is from a study of beta chain features in type 1 diabetes. Turning to the study itself: The patient and healthy donor groups were comparable for age, gender and cell yields. Investigators examined some 110,000,000 sorted cells across all samples. Findings and caveats of the study: For Type 1 diabetes patients, all four CD4+ subsets carried TCRB CDR3s that were moderately but significantly shorter. Insertions were fewer and deletions more numerous at VDJ junctions in type 1 diabetes patients.

Remarks on this clone: Its target is not known.

Investigators reverse transcribed all isolated RNA, so they sequenced expressed TCRB transcripts. Here immunoSEQ multiplex PCR was the method, and the copy in TCRdb shows in-frame clones only, minus some. The sample contains under 300,000 clones, around 21% of which appear only once. Germline V gives CDR1 SGHTA, CDR2 FQGNSA. This CDR3 contains 17 residues. V was pared by 7 bases and J by 2 bases, with 11 bases of the junction left unmatched. This sequence originates from a woman aged 40 to 50 with type 1 diabetes. The chain employs TRBV7-2 and TRBJ2-6; 7 nucleotides align to TRBD1. The specimen was naive CD4+ T cells from blood. DNA of the CDR3: TGTGCCAGCAACCCAATACAGGGGTCCCCTGGGGCCAACGTCCTGACTTTC. Its translation is CASNPIQGSPGANVLTF. The full variable domain, in which reference TRBV7-2 and TRBJ2-6 provide the parts outside the CDR3, is GAGVSQSPSNKVTEKGKDVELRCDPISGHTALYWYRQSLGQGLEFLIYFQGNSAPDKSGLPSDRFSAERTGGSVSTLTIQRTQQEDSAVYLCASNPIQGSPGANVLTFGAGSRLTVL.